These 9 T cell receptor beta chains came from one sample sequenced in a study of identical twins. TCRdb passed the 5' RACE reads through MiXCR, listing each CDR3 protein once. This table holds a few hundred thousand distinct CDR3 sequences, around a sixth found once. Sequences were obtained from naive T cells sorted from blood. The receptors come from a man aged 45-65 years in good health.

Many counts were recorded for this clonotype. The chain is built from TRBV6-6 and TRBJ1-1; D is unclear. Germline V CDR1 and CDR2: MNHNY, SVGAGI (reference sequence). This CDR3 has 13 residues. The ends were cut back, 0 bases at V and 0 bases at J, with 2 bases in the middle. This CDR3 reads CASSYSMNTEAFF. CDR3 DNA sequence: TGTGCCAGCAGTTACTCAATGAACACTGAAGCTTTCTTT.

This clonotype has ten or more counts. The chain uses TRBV12-3 or TRBV12-4 and TRBJ1-2; D gene unclear. Trimming took off 2 bases at V and 0 bases at J, with 10 bases between the two ends. CDR3 length: 15 amino acids. CDR3: CASSLRETANYGYTF. The DNA for the CDR3 is TGTGCCAGCAGTTTAAGGGAAACTGCTAACTATGGCTACACCTTC.

This clonotype was seen repeatedly, ten times or more. This chain connects TRBV5-1 to TRBJ2-1; tentatively, D is TRBD1 (5 bases). This CDR3 contains 13 residues. Germline CDR1 reads SGHRS; CDR2 reads YFSETQ. Trimming cost V 4 bases and J 10 bases, with 15 bases left between them. CDR3 loop: CASSPLDSFEQFF. The DNA for the CDR3 is TGCGCCAGCAGCCCCCTCGACAGCTTCGAGCAGTTCTTC.

This clonotype came up many times. The chain has TRBV7-9 and TRBJ2-5; maybe TRBD2 (5 bases). In germline, CDR1 is SEHNR, CDR2 FQNEAQ (reference sequence). Trimming pared 1 base from V and 1 base from J, leaving 10 bases between. The CDR3 extends over 15 amino acids. The CDR3 DNA reads as TGTGCCAGCAGCTTAGGTTGGAGGAGCCAAGAGACCCAGTACTTC. This sequence encodes CASSLGWRSQETQYF.

The rearrangement links TRBV7-2 to TRBJ2-7; D is possibly TRBD1 or TRBD2 (5 bases each). Germline assignment: CDR1 SGHTA and CDR2 FQGNSA. Trimming pared 4 bases from V and 5 bases from J, leaving 12 bases between. The CDR3 sequence is 13 residues long. Written as DNA, the CDR3 is TGTGCCAGCAGCTGGGCCGGGGCCGACGAGCAGTACTTC. Amino acids: CASSWAGADEQYF.

At least ten counts were recorded for this clonotype. The chain recombines TRBV7-6 with TRBJ2-7; D call uncertain. The germline CDR1 and CDR2 sequences are SGHVS and FNYEAQ. CDR3 length: 14 amino acids. The V end was cut by 1 base, the J end by 3 bases, with 10 bases between. CDR3 sequence (DNA): TGTGCCAGCAGCTTAGGAAGCCAAAACTACGAGCAGTACTTC. Protein product: CASSLGSQNYEQYF.

This rearrangement joins TRBV6-6 to TRBJ2-3, with unresolved D. Per germline, CDR1 MNHNY and CDR2 SVGAGI (reference sequence). The V and J ends lost 6 bases and 6 bases respectively, with 7 bases between them. CDR3 length equals 11 residues. The CDR3 here is CASRGSDTQYF. The CDR3 DNA reads as TGTGCCAGCAGGGGGTCGGATACGCAGTATTTT.

This clonotype has only a few counts. The V gene is TRBV20-1, the J gene TRBJ2-7, with D hard to call. The germline CDR1 and CDR2 sequences are DFQATT and SNEGSKA (reference sequence). The V end was cut by 6 bases, the J end by 3 bases, with 18 bases between. The CDR3 length is 14 residues. CDR3 sequence reads: CSAPPQTALYEQYF. Written as DNA, the CDR3 is TGCAGTGCCCCTCCCCAGACGGCCCTCTACGAGCAGTACTTC.

The chain uses TRBV7-3 and TRBJ2-7, with TRBD1 as a possible D gene (6 bases). Germline values: CDR1 SGHTA, CDR2 FQGTGA. The CDR3 covers 15 residues. The ends were cut back, 2 bases at V and 5 bases at J, with 16 bases in the middle. As DNA, the CDR3 is TGTGCCAGCAGCTTATATGGCAGGGGATCTGACGAGCAGTACTTC. Translation gives CASSLYGRGSDEQYF.